This TCR beta chain was recorded in a study of CD8+ T cells in alopecia areata. Study-wide context: Severity among treated patients was scored by the percentage of scalp area affected. Findings and limits, study-wide: Treatment with tofacitinib significantly lowered scalp clonality and reduced expanded CD8+ clones among the top 100. Patients shared TCRs less clearly than mice did, possibly owing to HLA.

With respect to this clone: Antigen specificity is unknown.

Sequencing relied on a cDNA template that was reverse transcribed from extracted RNA. Profiled with immunoSEQ multiplex PCR; TCRdb holds only in-frame clones, not every one. This table has about 64,000 clones, around 42% appearing once. Documented treatment: oral pan-JAK inhibitor, 5-10 mg twice daily. Per germline, CDR1 LNHDA and CDR2 SQIVND (reference sequence). The CDR3 consists of 12 residues. The J gene is TRBJ2-2, the V gene TRBV19; 7 bases align to TRBD2. The clonotype comes from a human donor with alopecia areata. Material: CD8+ T cells sorted from blood, obtained at approximately week 37, from a patient treated with tofacitinib. CDR3 region: CGGLTAGGELFF. The CDR3 DNA sequence: TGTGGGGGACTAACGGCGGGCGGGGAGCTGTTTTTT.